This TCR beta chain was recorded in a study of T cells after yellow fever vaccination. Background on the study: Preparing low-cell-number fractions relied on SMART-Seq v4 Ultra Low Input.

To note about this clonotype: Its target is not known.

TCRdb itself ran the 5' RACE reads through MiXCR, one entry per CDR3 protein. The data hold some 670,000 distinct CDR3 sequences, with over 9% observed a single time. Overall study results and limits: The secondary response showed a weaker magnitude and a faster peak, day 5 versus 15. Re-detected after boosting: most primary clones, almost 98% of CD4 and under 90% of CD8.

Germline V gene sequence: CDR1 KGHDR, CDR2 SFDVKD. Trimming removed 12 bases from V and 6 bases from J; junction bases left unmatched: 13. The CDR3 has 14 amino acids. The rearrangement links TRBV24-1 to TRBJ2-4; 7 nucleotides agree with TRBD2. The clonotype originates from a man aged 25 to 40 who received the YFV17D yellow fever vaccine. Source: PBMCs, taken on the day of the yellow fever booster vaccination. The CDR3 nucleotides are TGTGCCGCTTGCAATGGGGGGGTGCCAAACATTCAGTACTTC. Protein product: CAACNGGVPNIQYF.